The 5 T cell receptor beta chains below come from one sample, sequenced in a study of cytomegalovirus exposure and HLA in healthy donors. A multiplex PCR was run with 60 Vbeta primers and 13 Jbeta primers. The assay was immunoSEQ multiplex PCR, and TCRdb's table has in-frame clones only and misses some. The repertoire includes 110,000 to 150,000 clones, less than 9.5% of them detected once, and 1.8% sits in the top ten. The sequenced sample was PBMCs. These receptors all come from a male donor in good health and CMV-seronegative.

This clone turned up a few times. The rearrangement links TRBV4-1 to TRBJ1-2, with D perhaps TRBD1 (6 bases). The V end lost 0 bases, the J end lost 4 bases, and 12 bases lay between the germline ends. CDR3 size: 15 residues. The germline V gene has CDR1 MGHRA and CDR2 YSYEKL. CDR3: CASSQDRTATYGYTF. The CDR3 DNA reads as TGCGCCAGCAGCCAAGATAGGACAGCTACCTATGGCTACACCTTC.

The table lists this clone with a few counts. V and J are TRBV7-2 and TRBJ1-3, with D hard to call. The V gene's germline CDR1 is SGHTA and CDR2 FQGNSA. With 7 bases removed from V and 0 bases from J, the gap between germline ends came to 10 bases. The CDR3 is 14 residues long. The CDR3 is CASTSEASGNTIYF. The CDR3 DNA follows: TGTGCCAGCACCTCGGAGGCCTCTGGAAACACCATATATTTT.

This clone was seen more than once but under ten times. V and J are TRBV28 and TRBJ1-5; TRBD1 aligns across 8 bases. Germline V lookup: CDR1 MDHEN, CDR2 SYDVKM. CDR3 length equals 15 residues. J was trimmed by 7 bases and V by 7 bases; bases with no gene match: 12. The CDR3 sequence is CASTLPDRVGQPQHF. The CDR3 DNA follows: TGTGCCAGCACCCTTCCGGACAGGGTAGGACAGCCCCAGCATTTT.

This chain joins TRBV18 and TRBJ2-1; D perhaps matches TRBD1 (6 bases). Looked up from germline, CDR1 is KGHSH and CDR2 is LQKENI. Trimming removed 4 bases from V and 9 bases from J, with 19 bases in between. The CDR3 extends over 15 amino acids. The CDR3 bases are TGTGCCAGCTCACAAGTGTCCAGGGGAGAAAGTGAGCAGTTCTTC. Its translation is CASSQVSRGESEQFF.

This clone was detected a few times. This rearrangement joins TRBV27 to TRBJ2-7, with 9 bases aligning to TRBD1. The CDR3 covers 14 residues. Germline CDR1 is MNHEY and CDR2 is SMNVEV (reference sequence). Trimming at V came to 4 bases and at J to 2 bases, leaving 3 bases not matched to a gene. In DNA, the CDR3 is TGTGCCAGCAGTTATGGGACAGGGACCTACGAGCAGTACTTC. Translating it yields CASSYGTGTYEQYF.